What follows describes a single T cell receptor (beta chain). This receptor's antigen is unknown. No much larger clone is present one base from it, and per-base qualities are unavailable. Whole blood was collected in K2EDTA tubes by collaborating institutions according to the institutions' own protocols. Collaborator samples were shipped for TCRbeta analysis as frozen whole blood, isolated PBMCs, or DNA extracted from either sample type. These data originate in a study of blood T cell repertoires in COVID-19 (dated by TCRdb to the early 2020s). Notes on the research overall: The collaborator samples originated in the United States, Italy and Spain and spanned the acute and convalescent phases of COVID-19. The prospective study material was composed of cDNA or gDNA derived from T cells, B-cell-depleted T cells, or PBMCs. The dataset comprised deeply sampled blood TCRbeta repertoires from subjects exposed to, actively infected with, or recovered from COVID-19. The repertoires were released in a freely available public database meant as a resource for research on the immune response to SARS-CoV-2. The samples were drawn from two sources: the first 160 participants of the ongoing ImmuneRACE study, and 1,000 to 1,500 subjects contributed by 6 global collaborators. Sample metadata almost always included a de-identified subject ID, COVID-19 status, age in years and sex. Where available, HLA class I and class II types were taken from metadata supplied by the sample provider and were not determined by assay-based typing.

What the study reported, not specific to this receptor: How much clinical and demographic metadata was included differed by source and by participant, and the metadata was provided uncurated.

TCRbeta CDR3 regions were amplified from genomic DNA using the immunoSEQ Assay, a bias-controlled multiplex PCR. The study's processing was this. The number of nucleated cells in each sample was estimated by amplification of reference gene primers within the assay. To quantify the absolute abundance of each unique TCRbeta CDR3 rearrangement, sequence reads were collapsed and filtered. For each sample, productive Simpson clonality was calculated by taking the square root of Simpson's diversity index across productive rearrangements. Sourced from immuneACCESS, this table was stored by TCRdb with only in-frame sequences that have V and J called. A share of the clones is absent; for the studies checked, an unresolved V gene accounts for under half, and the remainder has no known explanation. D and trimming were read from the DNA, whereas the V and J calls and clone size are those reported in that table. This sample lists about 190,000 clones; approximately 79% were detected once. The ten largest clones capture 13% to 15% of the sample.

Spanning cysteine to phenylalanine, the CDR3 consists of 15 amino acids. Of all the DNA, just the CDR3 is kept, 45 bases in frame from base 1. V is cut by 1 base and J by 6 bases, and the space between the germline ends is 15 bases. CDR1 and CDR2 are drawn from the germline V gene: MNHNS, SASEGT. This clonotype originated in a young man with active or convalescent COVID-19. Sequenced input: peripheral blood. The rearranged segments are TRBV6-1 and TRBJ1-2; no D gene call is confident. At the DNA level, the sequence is TGTGCCAGCAGTGAAGGCCCGGGCTGGCGGGATGGCTACACCTTC. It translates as CASSEGPGWRDGYTF.